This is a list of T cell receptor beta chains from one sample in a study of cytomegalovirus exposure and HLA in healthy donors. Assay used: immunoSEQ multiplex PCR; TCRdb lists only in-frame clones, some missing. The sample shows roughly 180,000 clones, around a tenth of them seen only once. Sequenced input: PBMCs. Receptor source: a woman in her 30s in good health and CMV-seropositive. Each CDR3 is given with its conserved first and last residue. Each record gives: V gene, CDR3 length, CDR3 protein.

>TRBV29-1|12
CSAGGGRDTQYF
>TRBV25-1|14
CASIGQGDGGELFF
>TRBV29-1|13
CSAFPGTQEAQYF
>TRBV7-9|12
CASSFGEEKLFF
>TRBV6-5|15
CASSYSPGNGFGYTF
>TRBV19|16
CASSIGPGGIIYGYTF
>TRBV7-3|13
CASSPGQQETQYF
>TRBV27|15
CASCPGTGGSYEQYF
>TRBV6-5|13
CASSYSANTEAFF
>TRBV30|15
CAWSVLGTANYGYTF